This T cell receptor beta chain came from a study of cytomegalovirus exposure and HLA in healthy donors. Study overall: Earlier sequencing of approximately 180 million T cells yielded around 120 million unique TCR beta sequences. Findings of the study overall: On later analysis, the bulk of CMV-associated TCR beta chains appeared to be HLA-restricted.

This clone has more than one count but fewer than ten. Antigen: not known. Primers: 60 Vbeta forward and 13 Jbeta reverse. This table comes from immunoSEQ multiplex PCR, and its TCRdb copy is limited to in-frame clones, with some not included. This sample carries 120,000 to 150,000 clones, 70% to 80% of them seen once, and the ten largest clones take about 3.1%. This CDR3 spans 11 amino acids. Germline CDR1 is SEHNR and CDR2 is FQNEAQ (reference sequence). V was clipped by 5 bases and J by 7 bases, with 6 bases between them. The TCR comes from a female donor in good health and CMV-seronegative. Material: PBMCs. The chain has TRBV7-9 and TRBJ2-1; D remains unclear. The CDR3, as DNA: TGTGCCAGCAGCCGCGCGAATGAGCAGTTCTTC. This encodes CASSRANEQFF.